This TCR beta chain was identified during a study of CD8 T cells in ankylosing spondylitis. Findings of the study overall: Typical of ankylosing spondylitis blood, it appeared, was a TCR beta motif of about eight highly homologous variants.

This clonotype appeared a few times. Its target is not known. This CDR3 has 14 amino acids. Looked up from germline, CDR1 is MNHEY and CDR2 is SMNVEV (reference sequence). The ends lost 5 bases at V and 4 bases at J; junction bases unmatched: 7. Each CDR3 protein is one row after TCRdb ran MiXCR on the 5' RACE reads. The data hold under 250,000 distinct CDR3 sequences, with around 7.9% observed a single time. This sequence joins TRBV27 and TRBJ2-5; 7 bases match TRBD1. Sequencing was performed on blood, either unsorted or a sorted T cell fraction (not recorded which). The receptor was derived from a male donor with ankylosing spondylitis. Written as DNA, the CDR3 is TGTGCCAGCAGTGAGACAGGGAGATTAGAGACCCAGTACTTC. Translated: CASSETGRLETQYF.